Listed below are T cell receptor beta chains from one sample, sequenced in a study of blood T cell repertoires in COVID-19. The method was immunoSEQ multiplex PCR; TCRdb's version includes in-frame clones alone and lacks a portion of them. The data hold 250,000 to 300,000 clones, with about 90% observed a single time. The sequenced sample was peripheral blood. All receptors come from a woman aged 65 to 85 with COVID-19, enrolled during active disease. The CDR3 runs from the conserved cysteine through the conserved F or W. Fields, in order: V gene, CDR3 protein.

>TRBV3-1/TRBV3-2
CASSLREGLGGELFF
>TRBV5-1
CASSRLGQSAEQYF
>TRBV2
CASKGQGHSPLHF
>TRBV5-1
CASSFRTGSTEAFF
>TRBV28
CASSQGGLGKLFF
>TRBV6-2/TRBV6-3
CASSYAQANSPLHF
>TRBV9
CASSVGEGSSTDTQYF
>TRBV11-2
CASSPLLAYNEQFF
>TRBV13
CASSLSPGPQHF
>TRBV6-6
CASSYSLQGNGYTF
>TRBV3-1/TRBV3-2
CASSQTRDRVPLALSSYNEQFF
>TRBV7-2
CASSDIRSGRGPGELFF
>TRBV18
CASSPAGQGNTGELFF
>TRBV2
CASSAGQGADYGYTF
>TRBV11-3
CASSLAGDTEAFF
>TRBV7-9
CASSPPRQGSHEQYF
>TRBV28
CASSRQGNSYEQYF
>TRBV5-1
CASSLGTSRAYEQYF
>TRBV7-8
CASSRTGKSNEKLFF
>TRBV3-1/TRBV3-2
CASSQDCRSSYNEQFF
>TRBV6-4
CASSVATRAGEQFF
>TRBV7-2
CASSLNREAEAFF
>TRBV6-2/TRBV6-3
CASSYALDRGPQPQHF
>TRBV6-2/TRBV6-3
CASSPTGGRETQYF
>TRBV5-1
CASSLDSGSYNEQFF
>TRBV4-3
CASSQDLGLNTEAFF
>TRBV28
CASRRTGFNYGYTF
>TRBV11-3
CASRLYGIEDTEAFF
>TRBV9
CASSALWTGNTEAFF
>TRBV4-1
CASSQILSNQPQHF
>TRBV3-1/TRBV3-2
CASSQETGEAFF
>TRBV5-5
CASSVGQVEQPQHF
>TRBV4-3
CASRGITEAFF
>TRBV2
CASTPGDRGNGYTF
>TRBV30
CAWSRTSGRYNEQFF
>TRBV7-2
CASSLSGLVGELFF
>TRBV23-1
CASSHGGRAYEQYF
>TRBV6-2/TRBV6-3
CASSWGTGFGNTIYF
>TRBV6-5
CASSYSSIQGYGYTF
>TRBV10-3
CAIRPEGGHETQYF
>TRBV30
CAWRYHRASSYNSPLHF